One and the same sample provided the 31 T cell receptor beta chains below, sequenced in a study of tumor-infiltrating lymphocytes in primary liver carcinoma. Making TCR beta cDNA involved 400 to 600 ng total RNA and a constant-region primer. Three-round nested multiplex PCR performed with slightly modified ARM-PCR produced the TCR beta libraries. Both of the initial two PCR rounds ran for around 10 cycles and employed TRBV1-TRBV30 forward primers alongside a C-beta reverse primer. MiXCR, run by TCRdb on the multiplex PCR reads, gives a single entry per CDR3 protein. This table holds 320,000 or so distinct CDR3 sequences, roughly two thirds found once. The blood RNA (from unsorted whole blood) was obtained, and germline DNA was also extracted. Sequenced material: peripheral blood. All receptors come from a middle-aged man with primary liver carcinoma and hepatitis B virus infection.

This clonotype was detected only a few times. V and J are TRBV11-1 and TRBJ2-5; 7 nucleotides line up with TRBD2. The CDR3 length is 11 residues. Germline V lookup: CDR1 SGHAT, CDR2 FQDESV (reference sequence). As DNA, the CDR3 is TGTGTCGGGGGGAACCAAGAGACCCAGTACTTC. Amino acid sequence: CVGGNQETQYF. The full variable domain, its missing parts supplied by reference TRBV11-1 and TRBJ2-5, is EAEVAQSPRYKITEKSQAVAFWCDPISGHATLYWYRQILGQGPELLVQFQDESVVDDSQLPKDRFSAERLKGVDSTLKIQPAELGDSAMYLCVGGNQETQYFGPGTRLLVL.

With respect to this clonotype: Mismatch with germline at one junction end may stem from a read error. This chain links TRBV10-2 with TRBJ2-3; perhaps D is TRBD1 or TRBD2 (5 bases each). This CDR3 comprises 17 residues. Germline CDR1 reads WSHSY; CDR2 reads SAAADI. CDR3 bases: TGCGCCAACAGTGAGTCGGCCTCCCCCGGGGCCACAGATACGCAGTATTTT. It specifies CANSESASPGATDTQYF.

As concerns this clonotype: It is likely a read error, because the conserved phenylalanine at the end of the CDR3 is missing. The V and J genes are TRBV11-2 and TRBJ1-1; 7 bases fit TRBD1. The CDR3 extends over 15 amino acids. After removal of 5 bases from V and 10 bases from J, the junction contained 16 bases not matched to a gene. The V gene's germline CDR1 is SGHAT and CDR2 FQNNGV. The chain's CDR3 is CASSPGDRDVSAAFY. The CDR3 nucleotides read TGTGCCAGCAGCCCGGGGGACAGAGACGTTAGTGCAGCTTTCTAT.

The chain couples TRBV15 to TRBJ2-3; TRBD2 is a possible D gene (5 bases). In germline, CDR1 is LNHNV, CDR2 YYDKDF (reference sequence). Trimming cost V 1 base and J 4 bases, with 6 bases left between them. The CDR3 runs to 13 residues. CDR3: CATSRGGSDTQYF. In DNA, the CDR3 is TGTGCCACCAGCAGAGGAGGGTCAGATACGCAGTATTTT.

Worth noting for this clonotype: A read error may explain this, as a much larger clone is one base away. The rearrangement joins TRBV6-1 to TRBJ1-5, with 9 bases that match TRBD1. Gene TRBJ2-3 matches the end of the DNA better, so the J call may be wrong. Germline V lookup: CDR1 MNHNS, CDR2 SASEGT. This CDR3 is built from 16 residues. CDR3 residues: CASRKRQGDGNQPQYF. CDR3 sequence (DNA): TGTGCCAGCAGAAAGAGACAGGGGGACGGCAATCAGCCCCAGTATTTT.

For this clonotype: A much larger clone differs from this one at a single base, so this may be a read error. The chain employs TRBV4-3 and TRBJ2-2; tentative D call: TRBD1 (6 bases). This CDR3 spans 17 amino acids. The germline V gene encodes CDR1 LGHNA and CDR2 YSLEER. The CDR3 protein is CSSSPSQGSLMTGELFF. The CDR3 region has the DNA TGCTCCAGCAGCCCATCACAGGGATCTTTAATGACCGGGGAGCTGTTTTTT.

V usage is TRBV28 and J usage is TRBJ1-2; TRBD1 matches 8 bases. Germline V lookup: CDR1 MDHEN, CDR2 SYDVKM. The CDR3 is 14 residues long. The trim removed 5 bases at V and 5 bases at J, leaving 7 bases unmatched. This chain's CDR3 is CASSGTGRRYGYTF. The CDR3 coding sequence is TGTGCCAGCAGTGGGACAGGTCGGAGGTATGGCTACACCTTC.

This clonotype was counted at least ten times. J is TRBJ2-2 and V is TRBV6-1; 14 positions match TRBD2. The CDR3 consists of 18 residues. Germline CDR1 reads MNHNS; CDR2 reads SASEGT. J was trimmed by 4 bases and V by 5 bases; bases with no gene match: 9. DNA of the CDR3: TGTGCCAGCAGTCGGACTAGCGGGAGGCTGCGGGGCACCGGGGAGCTGTTTTTT. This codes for CASSRTSGRLRGTGELFF.

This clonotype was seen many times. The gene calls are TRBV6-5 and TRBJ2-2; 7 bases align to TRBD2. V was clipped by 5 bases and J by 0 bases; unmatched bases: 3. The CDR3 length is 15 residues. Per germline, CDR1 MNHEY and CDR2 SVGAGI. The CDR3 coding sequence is TGTGCCAGCAGTCCCGGACTAGCGAACACCGGGGAGCTGTTTTTT. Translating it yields CASSPGLANTGELFF.

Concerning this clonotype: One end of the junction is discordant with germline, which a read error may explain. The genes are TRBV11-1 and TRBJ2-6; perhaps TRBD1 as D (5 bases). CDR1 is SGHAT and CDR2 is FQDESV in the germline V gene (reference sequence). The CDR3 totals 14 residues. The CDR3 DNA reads TGTGACAGCACCCCGGGTTCTGGGGCCAATGTCTTGACTTTC. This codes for CDSTPGSGANVLTF. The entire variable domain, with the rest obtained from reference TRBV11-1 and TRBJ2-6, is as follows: EAEVAQSPRYKITEKSQAVAFWCDPISGHATLYWYRQILGQGPELLVQFQDESVVDDSQLPKDRFSAERLKGVDSTLKIQPAELGDSAMYLCDSTPGSGANVLTFGAGSRLTVL.

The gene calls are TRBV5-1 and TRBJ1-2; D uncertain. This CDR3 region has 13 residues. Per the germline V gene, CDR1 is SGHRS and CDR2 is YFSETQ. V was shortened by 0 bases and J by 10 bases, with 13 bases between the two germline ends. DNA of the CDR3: TGCGCCAGCAGCTTGGGATCGCTCGTAGACTACACCTTC. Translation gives CASSLGSLVDYTF.

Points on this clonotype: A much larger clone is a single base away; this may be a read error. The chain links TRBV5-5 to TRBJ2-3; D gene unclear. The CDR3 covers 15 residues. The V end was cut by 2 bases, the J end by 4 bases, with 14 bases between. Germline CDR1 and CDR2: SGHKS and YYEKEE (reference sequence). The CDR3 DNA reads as TGTGCCAGCAGCTTTACTTCCTGGAGCCCAGATACGCAGTATTTT. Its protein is CASSFTSWSPDTQYF.

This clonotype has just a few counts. For the CDR3, the DNA is TGCGCCAGCAGCTTTGACGGCGGGAACACCGGGGAGCTGTTTTTT. It translates to CASSFDGGNTGELFF. This chain uses TRBV5-1 with TRBJ2-2; D not certain. CDR1 and CDR2 from the germline V gene are SGHRS and YFSETQ. The V gene lost 2 bases and the J gene lost 1 base, with 9 bases spanning the gap. The CDR3 is 15 amino acids.

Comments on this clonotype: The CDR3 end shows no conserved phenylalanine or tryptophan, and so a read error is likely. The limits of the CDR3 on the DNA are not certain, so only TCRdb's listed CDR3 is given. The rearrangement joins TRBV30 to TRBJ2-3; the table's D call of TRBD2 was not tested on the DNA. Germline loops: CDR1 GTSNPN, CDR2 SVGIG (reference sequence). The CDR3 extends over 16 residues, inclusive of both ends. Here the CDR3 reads CAWILPSGRATDTQYS.

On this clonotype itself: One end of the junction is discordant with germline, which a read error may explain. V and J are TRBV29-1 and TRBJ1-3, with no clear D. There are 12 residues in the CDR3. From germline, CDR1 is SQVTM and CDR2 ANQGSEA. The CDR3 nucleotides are TGCAGCGTTTTGAACTCTGGGAACACCATATATTTT. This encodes CSVLNSGNTIYF.

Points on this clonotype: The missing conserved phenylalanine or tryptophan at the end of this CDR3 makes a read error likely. The CDR3 protein is CASSLEETGELFN. The CDR3 nucleotides read TGTGCCAGCAGCTTGGAGGAAACCGGGGAGCTGTTTAAT. The rearrangement uses TRBV11-1 and TRBJ2-2; a weak D match, TRBD2 (5 bases). Germline CDR1 and CDR2: SGHAT and FQDESV (reference sequence). The V end lost 3 bases, the J end lost 5 bases, and 7 bases lay between the germline ends. The CDR3 has 13 residues.

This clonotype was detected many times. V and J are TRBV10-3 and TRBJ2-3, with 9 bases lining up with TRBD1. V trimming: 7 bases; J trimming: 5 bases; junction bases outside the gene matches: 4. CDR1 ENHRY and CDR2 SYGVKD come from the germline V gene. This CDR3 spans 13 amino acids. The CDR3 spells CAINRGLEDTQYF. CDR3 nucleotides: TGTGCCATCAACAGGGGGCTAGAAGATACGCAGTATTTT.

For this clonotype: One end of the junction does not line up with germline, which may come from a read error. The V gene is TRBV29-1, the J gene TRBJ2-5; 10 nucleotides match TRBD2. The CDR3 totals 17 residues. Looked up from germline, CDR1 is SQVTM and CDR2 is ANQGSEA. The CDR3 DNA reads TGCAGCGTTGACCCCTCTCGCGGACTAGCGGTCCAAGAGACCCGGTACTTC. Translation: CSVDPSRGLAVQETRYF. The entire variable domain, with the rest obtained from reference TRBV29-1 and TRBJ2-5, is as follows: SAVISQKPSRDICQRGTSLTIQCQVDSQVTMMFWYRQQPGQSLTLIATANQGSEATYESGFVIDKFPISRPNLTFSTLTVSNMSPEDSSIYLCSVDPSRGLAVQETRYFGPGTRLLVL.

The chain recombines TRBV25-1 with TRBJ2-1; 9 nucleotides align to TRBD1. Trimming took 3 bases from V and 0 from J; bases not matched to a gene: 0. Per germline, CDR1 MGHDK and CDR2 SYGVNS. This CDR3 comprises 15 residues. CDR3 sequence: CASSETGGSYNEQFF. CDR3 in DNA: TGTGCCAGCAGTGAGACAGGGGGCTCCTACAATGAGCAGTTCTTC.

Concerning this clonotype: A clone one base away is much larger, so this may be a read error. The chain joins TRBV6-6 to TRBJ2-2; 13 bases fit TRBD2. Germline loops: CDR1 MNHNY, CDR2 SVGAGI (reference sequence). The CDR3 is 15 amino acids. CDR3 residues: CTSSPGLAGPGELFF. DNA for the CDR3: TGTACCAGCAGCCCGGGACTAGCGGGACCCGGGGAGCTGTTTTTT.

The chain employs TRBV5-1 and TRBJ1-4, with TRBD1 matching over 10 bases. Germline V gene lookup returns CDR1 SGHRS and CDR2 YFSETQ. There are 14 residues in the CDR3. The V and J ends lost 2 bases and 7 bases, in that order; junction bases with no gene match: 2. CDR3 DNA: TGCGCCAGCAGCTTCCGGACAGGGGGTGAAAAACTGTTTTTT. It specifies CASSFRTGGEKLFF.

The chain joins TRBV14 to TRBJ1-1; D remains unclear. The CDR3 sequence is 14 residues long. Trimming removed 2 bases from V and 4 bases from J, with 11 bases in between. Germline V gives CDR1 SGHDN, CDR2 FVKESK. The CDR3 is CASSQTAMSTEAFF. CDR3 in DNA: TGTGCCAGCAGCCAAACAGCCATGAGCACTGAAGCTTTCTTT.

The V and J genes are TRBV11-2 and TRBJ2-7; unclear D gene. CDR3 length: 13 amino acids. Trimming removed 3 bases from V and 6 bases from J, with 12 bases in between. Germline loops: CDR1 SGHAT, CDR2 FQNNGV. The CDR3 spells CASSLGNPAEQYF. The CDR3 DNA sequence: TGTGCCAGCAGCTTGGGGAATCCCGCCGAGCAGTACTTC.

The CDR3 coding sequence is TGTGCCAGCAGCTGGCAGGGGCCGAAGACTGAAGCTTTCTTT. It specifies CASSWQGPKTEAFF. V and J are TRBV13 and TRBJ1-1; D is perhaps TRBD1 (6 bases). This CDR3 is built from 14 residues. CDR1 PRHDT and CDR2 FYEKMQ come from the germline V gene (reference sequence). V shed 4 bases and J shed 5 bases, with 14 bases lying between them.

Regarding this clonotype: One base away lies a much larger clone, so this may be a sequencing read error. The chain's CDR3 is CASSPDGSGEQYF. The CDR3 bases are TGTGCCAGCAGCCCCGACGGATCCGGCGAGCAGTACTTC. The V call is TRBV12-3 or TRBV12-4, the J call TRBJ2-7; no clear D. The CDR3 extends over 13 amino acids. The V and J ends lost 6 bases and 6 bases respectively, with 15 bases between them.

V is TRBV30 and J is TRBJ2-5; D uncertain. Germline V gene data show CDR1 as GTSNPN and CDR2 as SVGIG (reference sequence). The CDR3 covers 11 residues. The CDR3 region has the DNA TGTGTCTCCAAGGGTCAAGAGACCCAGTACTTC. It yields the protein CVSKGQETQYF.

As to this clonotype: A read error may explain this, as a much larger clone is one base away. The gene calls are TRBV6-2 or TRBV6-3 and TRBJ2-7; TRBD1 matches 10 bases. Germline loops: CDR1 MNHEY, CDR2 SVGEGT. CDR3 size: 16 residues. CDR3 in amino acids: CASSYSRDRGAYERYF. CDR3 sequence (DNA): TGTGCCAGCAGTTACTCGAGGGACAGGGGTGCCTACGAGCGGTACTTC.

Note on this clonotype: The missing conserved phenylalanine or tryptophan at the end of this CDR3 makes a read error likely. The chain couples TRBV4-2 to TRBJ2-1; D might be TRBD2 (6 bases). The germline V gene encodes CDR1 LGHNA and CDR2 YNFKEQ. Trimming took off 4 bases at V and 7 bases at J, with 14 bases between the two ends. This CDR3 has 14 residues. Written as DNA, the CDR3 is TGTGCCAGCAGCCCGGGGGACGAGTATAATGAGCAGTTCTCC. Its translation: CASSPGDEYNEQFS.

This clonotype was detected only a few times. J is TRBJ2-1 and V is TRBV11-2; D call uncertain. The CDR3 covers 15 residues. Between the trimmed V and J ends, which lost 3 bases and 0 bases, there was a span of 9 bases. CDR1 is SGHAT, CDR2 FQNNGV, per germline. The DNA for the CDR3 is TGTGCCAGCAGCTTTAGCCGGAGCTCCTACAATGAGCAGTTCTTC. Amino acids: CASSFSRSSYNEQFF.

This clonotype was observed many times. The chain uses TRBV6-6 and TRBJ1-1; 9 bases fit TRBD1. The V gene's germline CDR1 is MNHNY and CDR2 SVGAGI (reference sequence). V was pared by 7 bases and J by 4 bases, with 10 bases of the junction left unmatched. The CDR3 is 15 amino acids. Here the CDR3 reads CASTSGQGWGTEAFF. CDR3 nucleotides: TGTGCCAGCACTTCGGGACAGGGCTGGGGCACTGAAGCTTTCTTT.

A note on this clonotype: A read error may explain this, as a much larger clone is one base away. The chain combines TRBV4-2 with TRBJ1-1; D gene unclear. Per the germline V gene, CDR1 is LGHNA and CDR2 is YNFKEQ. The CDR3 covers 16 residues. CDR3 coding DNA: TGTGCCAGCTGCCAACCATCAACAATGTCGGCCACTGAAGCTTTCTTT. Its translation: CASCQPSTMSATEAFF.